This is a list of T cell receptor beta chains from one sample in a study of shared clonotypes between healthy human individuals. Some clones are missing from TCRdb's copy, which holds only in-frame ones; the method was immunoSEQ multiplex PCR. In the table there are around 1.9 million clones, around 95% of which are singletons. The sample was naive CD8+ T cells from PBMCs. The receptor source for this set is a man aged 18 to 29 in good health. Some clones in this sample may be carry-over from other donors' samples. Both conserved end residues are part of each CDR3. Each record gives: CDR3 protein, CDR3 DNA, J gene, clone size, D gene, V gene. The D gene is left open where the match is weak. Part of the rows lack a size; the others show once, few, many or a class for expanded clones.

CASSTHSTGKFATQYF	TGTGCCAGTAGTACTCACTCGACAGGAAAGTTCGCTACGCAGTATTTT	TRBJ2-3	.	.	TRBV19
CASSLSVGPSEQFF	TGTGCCAGTAGCTTATCGGTGGGACCGTCTGAGCAGTTCTTC	TRBJ2-1	.	.	TRBV19
CASSQHRGATNTGELFF	TGCGCCAGCAGCCAGCACAGGGGGGCGACGAACACCGGGGAGCTGTTTTTT	TRBJ2-2	.	TRBD1	TRBV4-1
CASSQGTGGIQYF	TGCGCCAGCAGCCAAGGTACGGGCGGCATTCAGTACTTC	TRBJ2-4	.	.	TRBV4-1
CASSRGLSYEQYF	TGTGCCAGCAGTCGAGGTCTTTCCTACGAGCAGTACTTC	TRBJ2-7	once	.	TRBV28
CAWSPSVSISGNTIYF	TGTGCCTGGAGTCCATCGGTCAGTATCTCTGGAAACACCATATATTTT	TRBJ1-3	.	.	TRBV30
CASSSIGDEQYF	TGTGCCAGCAGTTCTATCGGGGACGAGCAGTACTTC	TRBJ2-7	.	.	TRBV6-5
CASSPRRDTSYEQYF	TGTGCCAGCAGCCCCCGCCGGGACACCTCCTACGAGCAGTACTTC	TRBJ2-7	.	.	TRBV7-3
CASSLGPDRGFYEQYF	TGTGCCAGCAGCCTAGGGCCGGACAGGGGATTTTACGAGCAGTACTTC	TRBJ2-7	.	TRBD1	TRBV11-2
CASWDRLDPEAFF	TGTGCCAGCTGGGACAGGCTAGACCCTGAAGCTTTCTTT	TRBJ1-1	.	TRBD1	TRBV18
CASSLFPMTGEAEAFF	TGTGCCAGCAGTTTATTCCCCATGACAGGGGAAGCTGAAGCTTTCTTT	TRBJ1-1	.	TRBD1	TRBV28
CASSAGTSGRKNEQFF	TGTGCCAGCAGCGCCGGGACTAGTGGTAGGAAGAATGAGCAGTTCTTC	TRBJ2-1	.	TRBD2	TRBV9
CASSPIQWGSSYNEQFF	TGTGCCAGCAGCCCCATCCAATGGGGATCCTCCTACAATGAGCAGTTCTTC	TRBJ2-1	.	.	TRBV7-8
CSVEIRADTQYF	TGCAGCGTTGAAATTAGGGCAGATACGCAGTATTTT	TRBJ2-3	once	.	TRBV29-1
CASSLARTGNGDTQYF	TGTGCCAGCAGCTTAGCCCGGACAGGGAACGGGGATACGCAGTATTTT	TRBJ2-3	.	TRBD1	TRBV7-8
CASSYGRDRDLYF	TGTGCCAGCAGTTACGGGAGGGACAGGGACCTTTATTTT	TRBJ1-5	.	TRBD1	TRBV6-5
CASVPGRGYEQYF	TGTGCCAGCGTTCCGGGCAGGGGCTACGAGCAGTACTTC	TRBJ2-7	once	.	TRBV6-6
CAIQTRGLLNTEAFF	TGTGCCATTCAAACCCGGGGCCTCCTTAACACTGAAGCTTTCTTT	TRBJ1-1	.	.	TRBV6-5
CSVSLISMVNTEAFF	TGCAGCGTTTCCCTTATTAGTATGGTGAACACTGAAGCTTTCTTT	TRBJ1-1	.	.	TRBV29-1
CASTNQGQNYGYTF	TGTGCCAGCACCAATCAGGGACAGAACTATGGCTACACCTTC	TRBJ1-2	once	TRBD1	TRBV5-6
CASSGIAGKNTGELFF	TGTGCCAGCAGTGGGATAGCGGGAAAGAACACCGGGGAGCTGTTTTTT	TRBJ2-2	.	TRBD2	TRBV27
CASSLEGHLGATNEKLFF	TGTGCCAGCAGCTTAGAGGGTCACTTGGGGGCAACTAATGAAAAACTGTTTTTT	TRBJ1-4	.	.	TRBV7-9
CASSSPNDRSYGYTF	TGTGCCAGCAGTTCGCCGAATGACAGAAGCTATGGCTACACCTTC	TRBJ1-2	.	.	TRBV28
CASSEESRNSPLHF	TGTGCCAGCAGCGAGGAGAGTCGGAATTCACCCCTCCACTTT	TRBJ1-6	.	.	TRBV9